A single sample gave rise to the 6 T cell receptor beta chains below, sequenced in a study of vaccination and CD4 T cells after COVID-19. These receptors have no identified antigens. The assay that was used to sequence DNA from cultured CD4+ T cells was the Oncomine TCR Beta short-read assay. TCRdb used MiXCR to reprocess the PCR reads, holding one entry per CDR3 protein. The table has thousands of distinct CDR3 sequences, 35% to 50% seen once. Treatment denoted: approximately 10-day PBMC culture with coronavirus spike peptide pools or control peptides (ViraFEST assay). Investigators obtained the unexposed donor's CD4+ T cells before the COVID-19 pandemic (2011-2018). The material sequenced was CD4+ T cells from blood, cultured in vitro. These receptors all come from a human donor in good health.

In this sample, this clonotype turned up a few times. The chain combines TRBV7-8 with TRBJ1-6, with D possibly being TRBD1 (6 bases). Trimming took off 4 bases at V and 6 bases at J, with 10 bases between the two ends. CDR1 is SGHVS and CDR2 is FQNEAQ in the germline V gene. The CDR3 covers 14 residues. CDR3 bases: TGTGCCAGCAGCTCGGACAGCCGTAATTCACCCCTCCACTTT. Protein product: CASSSDSRNSPLHF.

This clonotype turned up a few times. The V gene is TRBV12-3 or TRBV12-4, the J gene TRBJ1-5; no clear D gene. The V end was cut by 3 bases, the J end by 7 bases, with 13 bases between. CDR3 length: 14 amino acids. CDR3 nucleotide sequence: TGTGCCAGCAGTTTCGGGTCGGTCGGGCAGCCCCAGCATTTT. This translates into CASSFGSVGQPQHF.

The chain joins TRBV12-3 or TRBV12-4 to TRBJ2-1; D ambiguous. Between the trimmed V and J ends, which lost 4 bases and 3 bases, there was a span of 7 bases. CDR3 length equals 13 residues. CDR3 sequence reads: CASSWTLYNEQFF. The CDR3, as DNA: TGTGCCAGCAGTTGGACCCTCTACAATGAGCAGTTCTTC.

V usage is TRBV30 and J usage is TRBJ1-2; no firm D call. The V and J ends lost 0 bases and 8 bases respectively, with 7 bases between them. The CDR3 spans 11 residues. Germline CDR1 GTSNPN, CDR2 SVGIG (reference sequence). CDR3 sequence (DNA): TGTGCCTGGAGTGTAGACAACGGCTACACCTTC. This gives the protein CAWSVDNGYTF.

The chain couples TRBV6-1 to TRBJ2-7; perhaps D is TRBD1 or TRBD2 (6 bases each). The germline V and J ends were trimmed by 10 bases and 5 bases, with 15 bases remaining between them. The CDR3 spans 12 residues. Germline CDR1 MNHNS, CDR2 SASEGT. CDR3 residues: CATGGGLDEQYF. The CDR3 DNA reads as TGTGCCACCGGTGGGGGGCTTGACGAGCAGTACTTC.

This clonotype was seen a few times. The rearrangement joins TRBV2 to TRBJ1-5; D uncertain. The CDR3 contains 16 residues. Trimming cost V 1 base and J 0 bases, with 10 bases left between them. CDR1 and CDR2 from the germline V gene are SNHLY and FYNNEI. The CDR3 region has the DNA TGTGCCAGCAGTGAAGAATCAGTTTATAGCAATCAGCCCCAGCATTTT. It codes for CASSEESVYSNQPQHF. The full variable domain, completed using reference TRBV2 and TRBJ1-5, is EPEVTQTPSHQVTQMGQEVILRCVPISNHLYFYWYRQILGQKVEFLVSFYNNEISEKSEIFDDQFSVERPDGSNFTLKIRSTKLEDSAMYFCASSEESVYSNQPQHFGDGTRLSIL.